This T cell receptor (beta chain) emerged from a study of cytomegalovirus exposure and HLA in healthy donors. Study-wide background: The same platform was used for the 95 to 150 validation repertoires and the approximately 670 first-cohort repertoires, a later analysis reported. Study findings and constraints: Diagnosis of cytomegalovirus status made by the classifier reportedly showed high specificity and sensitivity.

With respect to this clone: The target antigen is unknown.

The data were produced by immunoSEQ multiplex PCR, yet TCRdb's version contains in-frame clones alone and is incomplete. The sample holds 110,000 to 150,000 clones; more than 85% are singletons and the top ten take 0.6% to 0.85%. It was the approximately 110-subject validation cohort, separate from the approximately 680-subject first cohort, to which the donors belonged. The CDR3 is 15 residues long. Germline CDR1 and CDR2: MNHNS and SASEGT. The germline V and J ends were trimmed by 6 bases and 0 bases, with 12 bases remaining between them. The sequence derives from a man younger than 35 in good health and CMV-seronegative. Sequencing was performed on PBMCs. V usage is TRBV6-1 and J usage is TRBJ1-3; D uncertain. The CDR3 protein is CASRHTSDSGNTIYF. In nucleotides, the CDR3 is TGTGCCAGCAGACACACAAGCGACTCTGGAAACACCATATATTTT.